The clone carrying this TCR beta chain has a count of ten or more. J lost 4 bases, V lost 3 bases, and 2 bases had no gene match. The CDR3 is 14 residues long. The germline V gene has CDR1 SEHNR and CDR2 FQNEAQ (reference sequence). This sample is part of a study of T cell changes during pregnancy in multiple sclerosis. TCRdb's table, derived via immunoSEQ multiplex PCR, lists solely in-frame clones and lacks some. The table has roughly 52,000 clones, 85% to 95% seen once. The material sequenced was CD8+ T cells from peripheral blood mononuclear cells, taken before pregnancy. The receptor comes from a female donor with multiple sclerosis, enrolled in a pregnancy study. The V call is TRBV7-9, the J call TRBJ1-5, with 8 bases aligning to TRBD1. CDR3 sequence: CASSFGQGNQPQHF. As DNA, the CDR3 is TGTGCCAGCAGCTTCGGACAGGGAAATCAGCCCCAGCATTTT.